This T cell receptor (beta chain) was identified in a study of blood T cell repertoires in COVID-19. Study as a whole: In each case, the material was cDNA or gDNA derived from T cells, B-cell-depleted T cells, or PBMCs.

Profiling relied on immunoSEQ multiplex PCR, and the TCRdb table lists in-frame clones only, not all of them. The top ten clones hold about 1.6% of a sample with 180,000 or so clones, around nine tenths of them seen once. The CDR3 runs to 17 residues. The J segment lost 0 bases and the V segment lost 5 bases, leaving 9 bases of the junction unmatched. Per the germline V gene, CDR1 is SGHVS and CDR2 is FQNEAQ. Input material: peripheral blood. The genes are TRBV7-8 and TRBJ1-1, with 10 bases that match TRBD1. The clonotype comes from a man between 18 and 35 years old with active or convalescent COVID-19. In DNA, the CDR3 is TGTGCCAGCAGCCCTCCGGGACAGGGGAGATTGAACACTGAAGCTTTCTTT. Amino acids: CASSPPGQGRLNTEAFF. Full variable domain (missing parts from reference TRBV7-8 and TRBJ1-1): GAGVSQSPRYKVAKRGQDVALRCDPISGHVSLFWYQQALGQGPEFLTYFQNEAQLDKSGLPSDRFFAERPEGSVSTLKIQRTQQEDSAVYLCASSPPGQGRLNTEAFFGQGTRLTVV.